The 17 T cell receptor beta chains below come from one sample, sequenced in a study of shared clonotypes between healthy human individuals. Some clones are missing from TCRdb's copy, which holds only in-frame ones; the method was immunoSEQ multiplex PCR. This table holds some 1.5 million clones, 95% to 99% found once. Material: naive CD4+ T cells sorted from blood. Regarding subset: CD45RA+ positively selected. These receptors originate from a man aged 25-45 years in good health.

The chain combines TRBV27 with TRBJ2-2; TRBD2 aligns across 8 bases. J lost 4 bases, V lost 1 base, and 11 bases had no gene match. CDR1 is MNHEY and CDR2 is SMNVEV in the germline V gene (reference sequence). The CDR3 has 18 amino acids. CDR3 amino acids: CASSLLLAGASSTGELFF. The CDR3 DNA is TGTGCCAGCAGTTTATTGCTAGCGGGCGCTAGTAGCACCGGGGAGCTGTTTTTT.

V is TRBV11-2 and J is TRBJ1-1; D is unresolved. This CDR3 contains 12 residues. Trimming cost V 5 bases and J 0 bases, with 4 bases left between them. Germline assignment: CDR1 SGHAT and CDR2 FQNNGV. The CDR3: CASSRMNTEAFF. The CDR3 coding sequence is TGTGCCAGCAGCCGAATGAACACTGAAGCTTTCTTT.

The chain is built from TRBV28 and TRBJ2-7; 7 bases agree with TRBD1. V lost 5 bases to trimming and J lost 5 bases; unmatched junction nucleotides: 3. Germline V gene lookup returns CDR1 MDHEN and CDR2 SYDVKM. The CDR3 length is 12 residues. The CDR3 here is CASSRDSHEQYF. CDR3 coding DNA: TGTGCCAGCAGTCGGGACAGTCACGAGCAGTACTTC.

V and J are TRBV19 and TRBJ2-2, with D unresolved. V lost 1 base to trimming and J lost 6 bases, with 9 bases between them. The CDR3 runs to 14 residues. Per germline, CDR1 LNHDA and CDR2 SQIVND (reference sequence). The CDR3: CASSIVGPPGELFF. The CDR3 nucleotides read TGTGCCAGTAGTATAGTTGGCCCGCCCGGGGAGCTGTTTTTT.

The chain uses TRBV29-1 and TRBJ1-2; TRBD1 aligns across 8 bases. Germline lookup yields CDR1 SQVTM and CDR2 ANQGSEA. This CDR3 has 16 amino acids. The trim removed 7 bases at V and 6 bases at J, leaving 19 bases unmatched. In DNA, the CDR3 is TGCAGCGCTAAAACCTATACCGGGACAGGATACGATGGCTACACCTTC. It codes for CSAKTYTGTGYDGYTF.

The chain joins TRBV6-6 to TRBJ2-1; 10 nucleotides line up with TRBD2. This CDR3 has 14 amino acids. Germline loops: CDR1 MNHNY, CDR2 SVGAGI (reference sequence). The trim removed 7 bases at V and 8 bases at J, leaving 8 bases unmatched. CDR3 residues: CASMRLAGVHEQFF. The CDR3 bases are TGTGCCAGCATGCGGCTAGCGGGAGTCCATGAGCAGTTCTTC.

This chain joins TRBV5-4 and TRBJ2-7, with 8 bases fitting TRBD2. Per germline, CDR1 SGHNT and CDR2 YYREEE (reference sequence). V was pared by 5 bases and J by 6 bases, with 10 bases of the junction left unmatched. This CDR3 is 14 amino acids long. CDR3 coding DNA: TGTGCCAGCAGATTGCCGGGACTAGACTCCGAGCAGTACTTC. Translation: CASRLPGLDSEQYF.

This rearrangement joins TRBV18 to TRBJ1-4, with 7 bases matching TRBD1. The CDR3 is made up of 15 amino acids. Unmatched junction bases numbered 8, after V lost 3 bases and J lost 7 bases. Germline V gene lookup returns CDR1 KGHSH and CDR2 LQKENI. The CDR3 sequence: CASSPIGTALEKLFF. The DNA for the CDR3 is TGTGCCAGCTCACCGATCGGGACAGCGCTTGAAAAACTGTTTTTT.

The CDR3 DNA follows: TGTGCCAGCAGCTTTCCTCCGGGGAACTCCTACGAGCAGTACTTC. It specifies CASSFPPGNSYEQYF. The J gene is TRBJ2-7, the V gene TRBV11-2, with D possibly TRBD2 on 5 matching bases. Germline assignment: CDR1 SGHAT and CDR2 FQNNGV. This CDR3 has 15 residues. V lost 3 bases and J lost 0, with 12 bases in between.

V usage is TRBV6-1 and J usage is TRBJ2-7, with a weak D call TRBD1 (5 bases). Germline CDR1 and CDR2: MNHNS and SASEGT. This CDR3 contains 12 residues. V lost 10 bases and J 0 bases, leaving 10 bases between the germline ends. The CDR3 nucleotides read TGTGCCACTTGGCAGGGCTCCTACGAGCAGTACTTC. This gives the protein CATWQGSYEQYF.

The V and J genes are TRBV7-6 and TRBJ2-1; TRBD1 matches 12 bases. The CDR3 is 18 amino acids. V was pared by 0 bases and J by 7 bases, with 10 bases of the junction left unmatched. Germline V gene data show CDR1 as SGHVS and CDR2 as FNYEAQ. CDR3 coding DNA: TGTGCCAGCAGCTTAGCCTTATCCGGGACAGGGGGCGAAAATGAGCAGTTCTTC. It encodes CASSLALSGTGGENEQFF. The full variable domain, completed using reference TRBV7-6 and TRBJ2-1, is GAGVSQSPRYKVTKRGQDVALRCDPISGHVSLYWYRQALGQGPEFLTYFNYEAQQDKSGLPNDRFSAERPEGSISTLTIQRTEQRDSAMYRCASSLALSGTGGENEQFFGPGTRLTVL.

The chain links TRBV6-1 to TRBJ2-2; D uncertain. The length of the CDR3 is 15 residues. Germline V gene data show CDR1 as MNHNS and CDR2 as SASEGT. V was clipped by 5 bases and J by 1 base, with 11 bases between them. This CDR3 is CASSSKSLNTGELFF. The DNA of the CDR3 is TGTGCCAGCAGTTCCAAATCATTGAACACCGGGGAGCTGTTTTTT.

The chain employs TRBV6-1 and TRBJ2-7; 9 bases are shared with TRBD1. V shed 10 bases, J shed 1 base, and the junction held 8 bases outside the gene matches. Germline CDR1 and CDR2: MNHNS and SASEGT. This CDR3 has 14 residues. CDR3 nucleotides: TGTGCCACTGCCTGGGGACAGGGATCCTACGAGCAGTACTTC. This translates into CATAWGQGSYEQYF.

CDR3 residues: CASSRTSGRAINNEQFF. CDR3 coding DNA: TGTGCCAGTAGCCGGACTAGCGGGAGGGCGATAAACAATGAGCAGTTCTTC. The V and J genes are TRBV19 and TRBJ2-1, with 15 bases fitting TRBD2. Germline loops: CDR1 LNHDA, CDR2 SQIVND (reference sequence). The CDR3 is 17 amino acids. Germline trimming cut 6 bases from V and 5 bases from J; bases unmatched to any gene: 8.

This clone is a singleton in its sample. This CDR3 is also generated by other DNA sequences in the sample. The chain recombines TRBV28 with TRBJ2-7; 7 positions match TRBD1. The CDR3 runs to 14 residues. Germline V lookup: CDR1 MDHEN, CDR2 SYDVKM. Germline trimming cut 4 bases from V and 2 bases from J; bases unmatched to any gene: 5. The CDR3 region has the DNA TGTGCCAGCAGTTCTCCGGGACAGCCCTACGAGCAGTACTTC. This sequence encodes CASSSPGQPYEQYF.

The chain is built from TRBV15 and TRBJ2-1; 8 bases fit TRBD2. The CDR3 is 15 amino acids. Germline V gene sequence: CDR1 LNHNV, CDR2 YYDKDF (reference sequence). V trimming: 1 base; J trimming: 9 bases; junction bases outside the gene matches: 8. The CDR3 is CATSRGREVVSEQFF. The CDR3, as DNA: TGTGCCACCAGCAGAGGGCGGGAGGTGGTAAGTGAGCAGTTCTTC.

This sequence joins TRBV25-1 and TRBJ1-2, with D possibly matching TRBD1 (5 bases). Trimming pared 5 bases from V and 8 bases from J, leaving 21 bases between. The CDR3 contains 15 residues. Germline V CDR1 and CDR2: MGHDK, SYGVNS. DNA for the CDR3: TGTGCCAGCAGTAACACGTGGGGGTTAGAAGAGGGCTACACCTTC. Amino acid sequence: CASSNTWGLEEGYTF.